The sequence of this TCR beta chain was determined in a study of T cells in Graves' hyperthyroidism and ophthalmopathy. Study information: Specimen type is peripheral blood, collected at initial diagnosis prior to any treatment.

General observations from the study: Most clonotypes that expanded in the thyroid above 0.001 also showed up in blood. Ophthalmopathy was distinguished from stable hyperthyroidism by 13 V-J signatures.

As to this clonotype: Its matching antigen is unknown.

This CDR3 comprises 18 residues. Unmatched junction bases numbered 7, after V lost 0 bases and J lost 2 bases. Germline V CDR1 and CDR2: SGHVS, FQNEAQ. Amplified regions were TCR beta CDR3 sequences from RNA transcripts. Using the HTBI primer set, a first-round RT-PCR was run on the TCR CDR3. Each CDR3 protein is one row after TCRdb ran MiXCR on the multiplex PCR reads. This sample has roughly 100,000 distinct CDR3 sequences, with approximately 48% found just once. This sequence joins TRBV7-8 and TRBJ1-3, with 10 bases identical to TRBD1. This sequence was found in a middle-aged man with Graves' hyperthyroidism. Sequenced sample: blood. The CDR3: CASSLAGTGEITGNTIYF. The CDR3 bases are TGTGCCAGCAGCTTAGCCGGGACAGGGGAGATCACTGGAAACACCATATATTTT.